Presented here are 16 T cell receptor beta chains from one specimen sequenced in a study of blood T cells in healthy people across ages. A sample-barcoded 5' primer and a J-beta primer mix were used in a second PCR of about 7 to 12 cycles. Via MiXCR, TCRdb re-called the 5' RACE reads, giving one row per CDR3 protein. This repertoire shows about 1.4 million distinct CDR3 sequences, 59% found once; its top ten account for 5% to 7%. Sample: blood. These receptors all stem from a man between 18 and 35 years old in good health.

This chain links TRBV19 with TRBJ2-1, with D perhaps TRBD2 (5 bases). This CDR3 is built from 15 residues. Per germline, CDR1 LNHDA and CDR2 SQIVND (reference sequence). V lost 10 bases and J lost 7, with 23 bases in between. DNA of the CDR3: TGTGCCACCAGAGGCCCAGATTGGTCGGGGAATGAGCAGTTCTTC. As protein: CATRGPDWSGNEQFF.

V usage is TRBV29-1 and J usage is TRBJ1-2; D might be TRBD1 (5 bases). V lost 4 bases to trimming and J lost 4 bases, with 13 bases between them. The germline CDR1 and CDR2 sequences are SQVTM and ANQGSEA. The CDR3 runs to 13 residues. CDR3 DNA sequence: TGCAGCGTTGTCGGGGGACCCTCCTATGGCTACACCTTC. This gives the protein CSVVGGPSYGYTF.

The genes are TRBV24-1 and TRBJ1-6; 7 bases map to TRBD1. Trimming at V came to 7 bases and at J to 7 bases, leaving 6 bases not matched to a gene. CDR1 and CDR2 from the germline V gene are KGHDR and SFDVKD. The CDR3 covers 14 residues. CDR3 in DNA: TGTGCCACCAGCACGGGACAGATAAATTCACCCCTCCACTTT. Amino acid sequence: CATSTGQINSPLHF.

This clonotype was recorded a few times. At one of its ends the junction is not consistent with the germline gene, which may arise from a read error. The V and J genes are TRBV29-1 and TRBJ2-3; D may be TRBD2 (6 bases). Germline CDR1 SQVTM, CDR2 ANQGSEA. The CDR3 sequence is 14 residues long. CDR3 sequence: CGGRAPAGTDTQYF. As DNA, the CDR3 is TGTGGAGGAAGGGCGCCGGCGGGGACAGATACGCAGTATTTT.

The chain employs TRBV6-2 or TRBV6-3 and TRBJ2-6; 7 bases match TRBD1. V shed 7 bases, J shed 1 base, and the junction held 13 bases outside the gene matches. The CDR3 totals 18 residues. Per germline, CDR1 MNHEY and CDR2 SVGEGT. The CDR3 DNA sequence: TGTGCCAGCATCCTAAGCCGGGACAGCCCATCTGGGGCCAACGTCCTGACTTTC. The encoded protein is CASILSRDSPSGANVLTF.

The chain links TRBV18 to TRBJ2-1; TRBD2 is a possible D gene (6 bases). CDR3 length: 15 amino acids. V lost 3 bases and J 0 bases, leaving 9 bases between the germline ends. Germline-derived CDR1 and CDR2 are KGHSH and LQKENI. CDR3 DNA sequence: TGTGCCAGCTCACCTCGGAGGGACTCCTACAATGAGCAGTTCTTC. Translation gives CASSPRRDSYNEQFF.

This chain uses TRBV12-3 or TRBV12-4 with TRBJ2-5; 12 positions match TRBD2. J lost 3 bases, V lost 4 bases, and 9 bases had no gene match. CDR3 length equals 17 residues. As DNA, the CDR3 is TGTGCCAGCAGTTCGGGACTTGGACTAGCGGGGAAAGAGACCCAGTACTTC. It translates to CASSSGLGLAGKETQYF.

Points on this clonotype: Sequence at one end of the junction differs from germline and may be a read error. The CDR3, as DNA: TGTGTCAGCAGTTACTCGATTTCTCGAGAGACCCAGTACTTC. Its translation is CVSSYSISRETQYF. The gene calls are TRBV6-2 or TRBV6-3 and TRBJ2-5; D call uncertain. This CDR3 is 14 amino acids long. Germline CDR1 MNHEY, CDR2 SVGEGT.

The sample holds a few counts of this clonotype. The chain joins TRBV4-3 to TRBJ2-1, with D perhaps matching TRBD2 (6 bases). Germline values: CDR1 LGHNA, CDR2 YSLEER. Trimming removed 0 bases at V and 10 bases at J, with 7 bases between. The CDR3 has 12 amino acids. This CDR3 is CASSQDGREQFF. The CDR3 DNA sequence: TGCGCCAGCAGCCAAGACGGGAGAGAGCAGTTCTTC.

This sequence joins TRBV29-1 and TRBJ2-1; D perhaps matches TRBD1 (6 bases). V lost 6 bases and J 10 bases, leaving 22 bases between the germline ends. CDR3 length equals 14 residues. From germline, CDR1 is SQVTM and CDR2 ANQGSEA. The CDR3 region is CSVTITGSLYEQFF. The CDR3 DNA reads TGCAGCGTCACGATCACAGGGTCACTATACGAGCAGTTCTTC.

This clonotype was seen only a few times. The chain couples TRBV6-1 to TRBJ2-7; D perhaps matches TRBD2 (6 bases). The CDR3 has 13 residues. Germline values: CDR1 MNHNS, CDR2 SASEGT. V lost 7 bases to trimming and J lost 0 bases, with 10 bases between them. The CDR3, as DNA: TGTGCCAGCATGGCTAGCGCCTCCTACGAGCAGTACTTC. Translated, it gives CASMASASYEQYF.

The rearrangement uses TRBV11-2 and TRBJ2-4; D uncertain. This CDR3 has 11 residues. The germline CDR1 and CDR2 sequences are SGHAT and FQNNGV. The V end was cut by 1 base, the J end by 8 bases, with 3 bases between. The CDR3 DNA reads TGTGCCAGCAGCTTAGGGTACATTCAGTACTTC. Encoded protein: CASSLGYIQYF. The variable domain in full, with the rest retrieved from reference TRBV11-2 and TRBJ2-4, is EAGVAQSPRYKIIEKRQSVAFWCNPISGHATLYWYQQILGQGPKLLIQFQNNGVVDDSQLPKDRFSAERLKGVDSTLKIQPAKLEDSAVYLCASSLGYIQYFGAGTRLSVL.

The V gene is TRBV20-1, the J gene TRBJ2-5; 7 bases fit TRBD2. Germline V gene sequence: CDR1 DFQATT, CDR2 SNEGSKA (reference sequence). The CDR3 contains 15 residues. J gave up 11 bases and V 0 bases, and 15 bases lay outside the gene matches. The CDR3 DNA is TGCAGTGCTAGAGATCGTGCGGGAGTTTCGTATGAGCAGTACTTC. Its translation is CSARDRAGVSYEQYF.

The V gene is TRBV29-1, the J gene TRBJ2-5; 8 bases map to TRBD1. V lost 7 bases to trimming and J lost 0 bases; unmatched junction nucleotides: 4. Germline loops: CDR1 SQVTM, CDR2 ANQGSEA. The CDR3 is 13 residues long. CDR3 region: CSGWTGYQETQYF. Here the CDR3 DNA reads TGCAGCGGGTGGACAGGGTACCAAGAGACCCAGTACTTC.

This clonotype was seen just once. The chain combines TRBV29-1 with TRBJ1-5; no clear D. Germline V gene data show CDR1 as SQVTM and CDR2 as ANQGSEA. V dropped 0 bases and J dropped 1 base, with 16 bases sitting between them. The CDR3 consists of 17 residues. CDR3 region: CSVEDRLYGCSNQPQHF. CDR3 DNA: TGCAGCGTTGAAGATCGATTGTATGGGTGCAGCAATCAGCCCCAGCATTTT.

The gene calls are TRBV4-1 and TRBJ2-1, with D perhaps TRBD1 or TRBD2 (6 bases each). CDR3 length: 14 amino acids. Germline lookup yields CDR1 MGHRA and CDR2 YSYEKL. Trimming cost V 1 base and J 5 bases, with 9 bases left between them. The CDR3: CASSQVEGDNEQFF. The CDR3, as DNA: TGCGCCAGCAGCCAAGTGGAGGGGGACAATGAGCAGTTCTTC.